This entry lists 11 T cell receptor beta chains sequenced from one sample in a study of blood T cells in healthy people across ages. Then a second PCR, running about 7 to 11 cycles, was carried out with a sample-barcoded 5' primer and a J-beta primer mix. Each CDR3 protein gets one entry after TCRdb re-called the 5' RACE reads with MiXCR. The sample shows around 1,500,000 distinct CDR3 sequences, approximately 42% of them seen only once. The sample taken for sequencing was blood. The receptor set was obtained from a woman between 18 and 29 years old in good health.

This clonotype came up a few times. The gene calls are TRBV9 and TRBJ2-7; TRBD1 matches at 8 bases. CDR1 and CDR2 from the germline V gene are SGDLS and YYNGEE. This CDR3 is built from 15 residues. The V gene end was trimmed by 0 bases and the J gene end by 2 bases; junction bases not matched to a gene: 4. This chain's CDR3 is CASSVDSQGAYEQYF. DNA for the CDR3: TGTGCCAGCAGCGTAGATTCACAGGGGGCCTACGAGCAGTACTTC.

CDR3 protein: CASSPQGASGGYNEQFF. The CDR3 DNA is TGTGCCAGCAGCCCCCAGGGGGCTAGCGGGGGGTACAATGAGCAGTTCTTC. The chain couples TRBV7-3 to TRBJ2-1; TRBD2 matches 11 bases. CDR1 and CDR2 from the germline V gene are SGHTA and FQGTGA. J gave up 4 bases and V 5 bases, and 10 bases lay outside the gene matches. The CDR3 is made up of 17 amino acids.

The table lists this clonotype with a few counts. The chain is built from TRBV3-1 and TRBJ2-3; maybe TRBD2 (6 bases). Trimming took off 0 bases at V and 1 base at J, with 8 bases between the two ends. CDR3 length: 15 amino acids. Germline CDR1 LGHDT, CDR2 YNNKEL (reference sequence). The CDR3 nucleotides read TGTGCCAGCAGCCAAGATGCTAGCGGCACAGATACGCAGTATTTT. It yields the protein CASSQDASGTDTQYF.

The V gene is TRBV4-1, the J gene TRBJ2-7, with 8 nucleotides matching TRBD2. The J call is doubtful: the DNA matches TRBJ2-5 better. Germline CDR1 reads MGHRA; CDR2 reads YSYEKL. The CDR3 totals 17 residues. Here the CDR3 reads CASSQDRAGGGKETQYF. The CDR3 DNA sequence: TGCGCCAGCAGCCAAGATCGGGCGGGGGGAGGGAAAGAGACCCAGTACTTC.

The chain employs TRBV6-2 or TRBV6-3 and TRBJ2-3, with D possibly matching TRBD1 (6 bases). The CDR3 has 16 residues. Trimming left V 6 bases short and J 0 bases short, with 16 bases between. Germline CDR1 MNHEY, CDR2 SVGEGT. For the CDR3, the DNA is TGTGCCAGCAGCTGGACGCCAGGGGCTAGCACAGATACGCAGTATTTT. Protein product: CASSWTPGASTDTQYF.

The rearrangement uses TRBV6-6 and TRBJ2-2; 8 bases align to TRBD2. Germline loops: CDR1 MNHNY, CDR2 SVGAGI (reference sequence). The length of the CDR3 is 16 residues. V trimming: 2 bases; J trimming: 6 bases; junction bases outside the gene matches: 8. CDR3 in DNA: TGTGCCAGCAGTTACATTGGGACTAGGGGCCCCGGGGAGCTGTTTTTT. This translates into CASSYIGTRGPGELFF.

The J gene is TRBJ2-7, the V gene TRBV20-1; TRBD1 matches at 9 bases. V lost 1 base, J lost 2 bases, and 3 bases stayed unmatched. The length of the CDR3 is 14 residues. Germline V gene lookup returns CDR1 DFQATT and CDR2 SNEGSKA (reference sequence). CDR3 sequence reads: CSARADRGAYEQYF. The CDR3 DNA sequence: TGCAGTGCTAGAGCCGACAGGGGGGCCTACGAGCAGTACTTC.

CDR3 nucleotide sequence: TGTGCCAGTAGTAGATCCCCGACTAGCGGGGGCCGGAGCTCCTACAATGAGCAGTTCTTC. As protein: CASSRSPTSGGRSSYNEQFF. This sequence joins TRBV19 and TRBJ2-1; TRBD2 agrees at 12 bases. Germline V gene data show CDR1 as LNHDA and CDR2 as SQIVND (reference sequence). This CDR3 comprises 20 residues. V lost 4 bases, J lost 0 bases, and 13 bases stayed unmatched.

This clonotype was seen repeatedly, ten times or more. The chain couples TRBV12-3 or TRBV12-4 to TRBJ1-1; D call uncertain. V lost 3 bases and J 2 bases, leaving 7 bases between the germline ends. The CDR3 covers 13 residues. The CDR3 bases are TGTGCCAGCAGTTTGGGGATAAACACTGAAGCTTTCTTT. This sequence encodes CASSLGINTEAFF.

In DNA form, the CDR3 reads TGCGCCAGCAGCTTGGCCGGGCAGGCTAATGAAAAACTGTTTTTT. It encodes CASSLAGQANEKLFF. The chain is built from TRBV5-1 and TRBJ1-4; D unclear. This CDR3 has 15 residues. Germline CDR1 is SGHRS and CDR2 is YFSETQ. Trimming stripped 0 bases from V and 3 bases from J, with 9 bases between. Full variable domain (outside the CDR3, taken from reference TRBV5-1 and TRBJ1-4): KAGVTQTPRYLIKTRGQQVTLSCSPISGHRSVSWYQQTPGQGLQFLFEYFSETQRNKGNFPGRFSGRQFSNSRSEMNVSTLELGDSALYLCASSLAGQANEKLFFGSGTQLSVL.

The sample holds many counts of this clonotype. This sequence joins TRBV3-1 and TRBJ2-7; 12 bases match TRBD2. Per the germline V gene, CDR1 is LGHDT and CDR2 is YNNKEL (reference sequence). The trim removed 3 bases at V and 2 bases at J, leaving 5 bases unmatched. The CDR3 is made up of 16 amino acids. The CDR3 sequence: CASSQAGLAGTYEQYF. Here the CDR3 DNA reads TGTGCCAGCAGCCAGGCCGGACTAGCGGGAACCTACGAGCAGTACTTC.